Sequencing of this TCR beta chain was carried out in a study of control samples from healthy donors and cancer patients. This CDR3 is 15 amino acids long. Looked up from germline, CDR1 is MNHEY and CDR2 is SVGAGI. Losses at the gene ends were 5 bases for V and 7 bases for J; bases not matched to a gene: 5. TCRdb's copy holds only in-frame clones and misses some; the assay was immunoSEQ multiplex PCR. This repertoire shows approximately 70,000 clones, about nine tenths found once; its top ten account for 1.2%. The rearrangement uses TRBV6-5 and TRBJ1-6, with 10 bases that match TRBD1. Material for sequencing was PBMCs. The source of this sequence is a woman in her forties or fifties with colorectal cancer. The CDR3 reads CASSRDRGRNSPLHF. DNA of the CDR3: TGTGCCAGCAGTAGGGACAGGGGACGCAATTCACCCCTCCACTTT.